What follows are 5 T cell receptor beta chains derived from one specimen sequenced in a study of blood T cell repertoires in COVID-19 (dated by TCRdb to 2019 to 2021). The method behind the library was the immunoSEQ multiplex PCR assay. TCRdb provides this immuneACCESS table in a form limited to in-frame rearrangements. Some clones are lacking; in checked studies, under half of them reflect an unresolved V gene, and why the rest are absent is not known. The sample includes 240,000 or so clones, with 87% observed a single time. 7.2% of the sample is in the top ten clones. Sequenced material: peripheral blood. The receptor source for this set is a man between 60 and 70 years old who had recovered from COVID-19.

This chain connects TRBV6-6 to TRBJ2-7, with 7 bases that match TRBD1. The CDR3 extends over 15 amino acids. Looked up from germline, CDR1 is MNHNY and CDR2 is SVGAGI (reference sequence). The V segment lost 8 bases and the J segment 2 bases; nucleotides outside the gene matches: 12. In DNA, the CDR3 is TGTGCCAGCCGGACAGGTGGGTCTCCAACCTACGAGCAGTACTTC. Translation gives CASRTGGSPTYEQYF.

The V and J genes are TRBV6-4 and TRBJ2-5; 10 bases are a match to TRBD2. The CDR3 runs 18 residues. V gave up 2 bases and J gave up 4 bases; unmatched junction bases: 13. CDR1 is MRHNA and CDR2 is SNTAGT in the germline V gene. The CDR3 here is CASSDPDKERGGGETQYF. The CDR3 coding sequence is TGTGCCAGCAGTGACCCCGATAAGGAGCGGGGGGGCGGAGAGACCCAGTACTTC.

The CDR3 bases are TGTGCCAGCAGTAGACCAAGGGGATACAATGAGCAGTTCTTC. Residues: CASSRPRGYNEQFF. The rearrangement joins TRBV7-9 to TRBJ2-1; D is possibly TRBD1 (5 bases). This CDR3 region has 14 residues. Trimming shortened V by 6 bases and J by 4 bases, and 13 bases separated the two germline ends. CDR1 SEHNR and CDR2 FQNEAQ come from the germline V gene (reference sequence).

The CDR3 DNA is TGCAGCGGTGACAGGGATGGCACTGAAGCTTTCTTT. Translation: CSGDRDGTEAFF. The chain carries TRBV29-1 and TRBJ1-1; 7 bases match TRBD1. CDR1 is SQVTM, CDR2 ANQGSEA, per germline. CDR3 size: 12 residues. V lost 7 bases, J lost 4 bases, and 6 bases stayed unmatched.

The rearrangement joins TRBV9 to TRBJ2-2; 13 bases are shared with TRBD2. Germline V gives CDR1 SGDLS, CDR2 YYNGEE. The V gene end was trimmed by 2 bases and the J gene end by 1 base; junction bases not matched to a gene: 8. This CDR3 region has 19 residues. CDR3 DNA sequence: TGTGCCAGCAGCGTCAAACTAGCGGGGGGGCCTCGGAACACCGGGGAGCTGTTTTTT. Amino acid sequence: CASSVKLAGGPRNTGELFF.